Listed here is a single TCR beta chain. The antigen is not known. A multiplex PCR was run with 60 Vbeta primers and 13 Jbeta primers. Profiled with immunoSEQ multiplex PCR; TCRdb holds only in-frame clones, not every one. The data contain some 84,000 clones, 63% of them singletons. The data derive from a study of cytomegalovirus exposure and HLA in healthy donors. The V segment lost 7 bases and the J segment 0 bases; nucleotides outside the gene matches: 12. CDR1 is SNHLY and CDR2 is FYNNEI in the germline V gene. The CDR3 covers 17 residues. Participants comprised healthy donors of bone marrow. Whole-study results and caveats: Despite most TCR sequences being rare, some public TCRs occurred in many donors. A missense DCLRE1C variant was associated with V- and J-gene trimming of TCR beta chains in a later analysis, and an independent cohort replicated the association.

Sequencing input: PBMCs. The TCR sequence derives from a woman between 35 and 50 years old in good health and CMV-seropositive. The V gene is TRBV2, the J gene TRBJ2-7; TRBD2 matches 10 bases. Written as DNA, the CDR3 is TGTGCCAGCAAGCTGACGAAAGCGGGAGGGCCCTCCTACGAGCAGTACTTC. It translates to CASKLTKAGGPSYEQYF.